Given below is one T cell receptor beta chain in context. This clone's antigen is unknown. No per-base quality is available; no much larger clone lies one base away. Library generation was performed with the immunoSEQ multiplex PCR assay. This immuneACCESS table, as held by TCRdb, lists in-frame sequences with V and J called but not all clones. Of the missing ones, under half trace to an unresolved V gene in checked studies; the others have no known cause. For this sample there are roughly 60,000 clones; roughly 89% appear just once. Of the sample, about 3.9% falls within the top ten clones. This sample is drawn from a study of technical replicates of blood from a few donors (TCRdb year 2017). The germline V gene sets CDR1 to LGHNA and CDR2 to YNFKEQ. Trimming accounts for 1 base at V and 1 base at J, while the number of junction bases matched to no gene is 12. From its cysteine to its phenylalanine, the CDR3 spans 18 amino acids. This entry keeps only the CDR3 DNA: 54 bases, framed from base 1.

The sample taken for sequencing was PBMCs. This chain is built from TRBV4-2 and TRBJ2-7, and 8 junction bases match TRBD2. This receptor was obtained from a human donor in good health. Some clones in this sample may be carry-over from other donors' samples. CDR3 loop: CASSQASGGGPRSYEQYF. The nucleotides are TGTGCCAGCAGCCAAGCTTCCGGGGGGGGGCCTCGGTCCTACGAGCAGTACTTC.